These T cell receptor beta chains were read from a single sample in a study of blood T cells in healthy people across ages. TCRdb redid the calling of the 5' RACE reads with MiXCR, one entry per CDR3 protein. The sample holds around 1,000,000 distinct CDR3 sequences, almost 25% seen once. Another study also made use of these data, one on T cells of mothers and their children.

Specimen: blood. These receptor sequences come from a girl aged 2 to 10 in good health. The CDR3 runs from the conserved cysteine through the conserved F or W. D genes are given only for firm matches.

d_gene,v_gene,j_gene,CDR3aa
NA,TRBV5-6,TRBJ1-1,CASSFLSQGFSTEAFF
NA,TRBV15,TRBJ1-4,CATSRDRPGGVTEKLFF
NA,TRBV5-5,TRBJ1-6,CASSFGRQTNSPLHF
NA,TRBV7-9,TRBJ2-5,CASSRRTEETQYF
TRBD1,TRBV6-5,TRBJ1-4,CASSPATGLSEKLFF
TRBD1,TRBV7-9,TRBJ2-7,CASGSGTVFSYEQYF
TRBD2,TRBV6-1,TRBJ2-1,CASSEAVLAGIHNEQFF
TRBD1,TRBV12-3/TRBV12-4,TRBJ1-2,CASRTGTGRGYTF
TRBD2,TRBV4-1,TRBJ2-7,CASTPEGSGSGQYF
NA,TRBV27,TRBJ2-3,CASSWGTSTDTQYF
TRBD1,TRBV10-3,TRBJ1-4,CAISESGQADEKLFF
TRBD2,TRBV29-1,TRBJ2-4,CSVGTSGLAKNIQYF
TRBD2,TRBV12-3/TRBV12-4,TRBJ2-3,CASSPGLAADMEYF
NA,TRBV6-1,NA,CASSEQPPDYEQYF
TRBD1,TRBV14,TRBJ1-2,CASSWGQGDGYTF
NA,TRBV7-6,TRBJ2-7,CASSFGPSGYEQYF
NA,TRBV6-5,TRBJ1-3,CASSYSPTGNTIYF
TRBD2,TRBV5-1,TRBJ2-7,CASSSGLAFDEQYF
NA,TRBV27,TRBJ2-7,CASSLSYGGRGQQYF
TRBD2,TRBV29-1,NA,CSVEWGTSGSAYEQYF
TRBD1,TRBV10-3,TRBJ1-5,CAIAGGEGQPQHF
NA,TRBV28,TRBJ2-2,CASSPGPFTGELVF
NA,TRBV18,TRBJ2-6,CASSPSPPGANVLTF
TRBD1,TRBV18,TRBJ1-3,CASSSQGQGGNTIYF
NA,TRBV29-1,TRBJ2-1,CSVKTLTGQGELQFF
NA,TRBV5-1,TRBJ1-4,CASMTTGTTNEKLFF
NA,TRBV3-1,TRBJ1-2,CASSHRQTGFYGYTF
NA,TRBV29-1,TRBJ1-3,CSVTDIGGNTIYF
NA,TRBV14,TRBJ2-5,CASSRTQGVLQETQYF
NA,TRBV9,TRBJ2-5,CASSVDPGVETQYF
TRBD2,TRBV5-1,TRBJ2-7,CASSFSSGEYSYEQYF
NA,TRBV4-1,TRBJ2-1,CASSQNPPGNPLNEQFF
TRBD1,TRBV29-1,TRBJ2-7,CSVEDPLGTGGGEQYF
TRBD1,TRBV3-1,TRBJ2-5,CASSQVMGQKETQYF
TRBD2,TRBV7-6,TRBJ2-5,CASSLVLAGTYQETQYF
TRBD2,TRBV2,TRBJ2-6,CASWGRVAGANVLTF
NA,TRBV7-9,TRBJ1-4,CASHTIDLREKLFF
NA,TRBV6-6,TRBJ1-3,CVSSLSGLGNTIYF
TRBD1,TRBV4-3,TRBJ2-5,CASSQDDRGQETQYF
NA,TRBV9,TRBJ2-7,CASSTSLGQGRDEQYF
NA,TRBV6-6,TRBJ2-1,CASSSPSNGDEQFF
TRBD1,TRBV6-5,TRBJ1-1,CASSYSDWDRVLPNAEAFF
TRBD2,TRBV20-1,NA,CSARDLMRERKQFF
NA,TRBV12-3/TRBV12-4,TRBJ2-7,CASSFNGQGEQYF
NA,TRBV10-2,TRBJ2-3,CASSSGLLTDTQYF
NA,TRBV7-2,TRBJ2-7,CASSPNLPYEQYF
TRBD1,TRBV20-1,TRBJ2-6,CSAASTGENRAGANVLTF
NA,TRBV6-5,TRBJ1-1,CASEDRTSGDTEAFF
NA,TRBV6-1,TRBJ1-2,CASGLMIGINYGYTF
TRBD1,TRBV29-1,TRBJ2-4,CSVEDRGGDIQYF
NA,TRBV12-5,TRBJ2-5,CASGFGDYQETQYF
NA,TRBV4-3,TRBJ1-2,CASSQDGDGYTF
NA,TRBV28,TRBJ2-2,CASSLAGTENTGELFF
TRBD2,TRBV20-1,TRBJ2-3,CSARENGGGADTQYF